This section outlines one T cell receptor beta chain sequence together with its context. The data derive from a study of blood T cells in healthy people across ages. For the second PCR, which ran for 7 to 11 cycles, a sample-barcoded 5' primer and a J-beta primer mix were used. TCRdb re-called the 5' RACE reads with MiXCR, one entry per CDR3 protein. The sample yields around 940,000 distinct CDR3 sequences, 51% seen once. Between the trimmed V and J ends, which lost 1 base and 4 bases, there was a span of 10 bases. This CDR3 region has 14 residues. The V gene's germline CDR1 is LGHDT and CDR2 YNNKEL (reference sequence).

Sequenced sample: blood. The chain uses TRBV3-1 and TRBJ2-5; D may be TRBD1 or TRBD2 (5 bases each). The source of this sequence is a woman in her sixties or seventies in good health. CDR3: CASSQVGTAETQYF. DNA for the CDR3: TGTGCCAGCAGCCAAGTAGGGACGGCAGAGACCCAGTACTTC.